This T cell receptor (beta chain) was recorded in a study of shared clonotypes between healthy human individuals. About the research overall: The donor pool was made up of two women and a few men aged 18 to 49.

For this clone: Its cognate antigen is unknown.

Whole-study results and caveats: Non-shared clonotypes were found to have lower generation probabilities than the clonotypes that were shared by all four of the sorted-subset donors. When naive CD4 clonotypes were compared across a handful of donors, about 5% were shared.

Over several immunoSEQ plates, each subset's genomic DNA was distributed in even portions. Assay used: immunoSEQ multiplex PCR; TCRdb lists only in-frame clones, some missing. The sample contains around 330,000 clones, under 80% of which appear only once. The germline CDR1 and CDR2 sequences are SGHRS and YFSETQ. The CDR3 covers 15 residues. The V end lost 2 bases, the J end lost 6 bases, and 15 bases lay between the germline ends. The gene calls are TRBV5-1 and TRBJ2-1; weak D call: TRBD2 (6 bases). The sequence was collected from a man aged 30 to 39 in good health. The sequenced material came from memory CD4+ T cells sorted from blood. Subset noted: CD45RA-negative fraction. For the CDR3, the DNA is TGCGCCAGCAGCTTCGGCGGGACGGGCGCCAATGAGCAGTTCTTC. Amino acids: CASSFGGTGANEQFF.